This entry lists 31 T cell receptor beta chains sequenced from one sample in a study of blood T cell repertoires in COVID-19. Sequencing used immunoSEQ multiplex PCR; TCRdb keeps in-frame clones, though not all of them. The data show around 180,000 clones, around 67% seen once. The specimen sequenced was peripheral blood. The receptors derive from a woman of 80 years or more with acute or convalescent COVID-19.

This clone was seen a handful of times. The rearrangement links TRBV6-2 or TRBV6-3 to TRBJ1-1; tentative D call: TRBD1 (6 bases). CDR3 length: 15 residues. V shed 2 bases and J shed 3 bases, with 13 bases lying between them. CDR1 MNHEY and CDR2 SVGEGT come from the germline V gene. The CDR3 DNA sequence: TGTGCCAGCAGTTACGGCAGGGGTGGTGACACTGAAGCTTTCTTT. Encoded protein: CASSYGRGGDTEAFF.

V is TRBV6-1 and J is TRBJ1-1; possible D gene TRBD1, 5 bases. The CDR3 covers 15 residues. Germline CDR1 is MNHNS and CDR2 is SASEGT. V was pared by 2 bases and J by 1 base, with 11 bases between. The CDR3 region is CASSEMSGGNTEAFF. The CDR3 nucleotides read TGTGCCAGCAGTGAAATGAGCGGGGGGAACACTGAAGCTTTCTTT.

The chain carries TRBV7-2 and TRBJ2-1; 10 positions match TRBD2. V lost 0 bases to trimming and J lost 7 bases; unmatched junction nucleotides: 3. Germline CDR1 and CDR2: SGHTA and FQGNSA. The CDR3 runs 15 residues. CDR3 coding DNA: TGTGCCAGCAGCTTAGCGCTAGCGGGAGTTAATGAGCAGTTCTTC. This sequence encodes CASSLALAGVNEQFF.

The J gene is TRBJ1-1, the V gene TRBV11-2; D is ambiguous. Germline CDR1 is SGHAT and CDR2 is FQNNGV. V lost 0 bases, J lost 1 base, and 9 bases lay in between. The CDR3 runs 15 residues. The CDR3 DNA is TGTGCCAGCAGCTTAGATCGTGAGGCGAACACTGAAGCTTTCTTT. Translation gives CASSLDREANTEAFF. The full variable domain, its missing parts supplied by reference TRBV11-2 and TRBJ1-1, is EAGVAQSPRYKIIEKRQSVAFWCNPISGHATLYWYQQILGQGPKLLIQFQNNGVVDDSQLPKDRFSAERLKGVDSTLKIQPAKLEDSAVYLCASSLDREANTEAFFGQGTRLTVV.

V and J are TRBV10-3 and TRBJ2-3, with D tentatively TRBD2 (6 bases). The V end lost 6 bases, the J end lost 4 bases, and 14 bases lay between the germline ends. CDR1 ENHRY and CDR2 SYGVKD come from the germline V gene. The CDR3 is made up of 14 amino acids. CDR3: CAIRGEATADTQYF. The CDR3 region has the DNA TGTGCCATCAGGGGGGAGGCTACGGCAGATACGCAGTATTTT.

This clone was detected only a few times. The chain recombines TRBV4-1 with TRBJ1-4; D gene ambiguous. This CDR3 comprises 16 residues. V gave up 1 base and J gave up 0 bases, with 9 bases separating them. Germline lookup yields CDR1 MGHRA and CDR2 YSYEKL. In DNA, the CDR3 is TGCGCCAGCAGCCAAGTTTTATCTTCAACTAATGAAAAACTGTTTTTT. This gives the protein CASSQVLSSTNEKLFF.

This rearrangement joins TRBV2 to TRBJ2-7; D might be TRBD2 (7 bases). This CDR3 has 17 amino acids. The V end was cut by 7 bases, the J end by 2 bases, with 24 bases between. Germline V gene data show CDR1 as SNHLY and CDR2 as FYNNEI. CDR3 sequence (DNA): TGTGCCAGCAATGGGGGGGCTGGAAGTGGCGGGACCTACGAGCAGTACTTC. Translated: CASNGGAGSGGTYEQYF.

This clone has a count of ten or more. The J gene is TRBJ2-5, the V gene TRBV19; 7 bases are a match to TRBD2. V dropped 10 bases and J dropped 5; count of bases not matched to a gene: 10. The CDR3 is 13 residues long. The V gene's germline CDR1 is LNHDA and CDR2 SQIVND (reference sequence). This CDR3 is CATQGGALETQYF. In DNA, the CDR3 is TGTGCCACCCAGGGAGGGGCCCTTGAGACCCAGTACTTC.

This clone was seen only once. The chain is built from TRBV28 and TRBJ1-2; D is uncertain. The CDR3 is 14 residues long. The V end lost 6 bases, the J end lost 9 bases, and 20 bases lay between the germline ends. Looked up from germline, CDR1 is MDHEN and CDR2 is SYDVKM. The CDR3 region has the DNA TGTGCCAGCAGCCAGGACTCGGTGGGATTCCGCTACACCTTC. Protein sequence: CASSQDSVGFRYTF.

V usage is TRBV2 and J usage is TRBJ2-2; TRBD2 matches 10 bases. The CDR3 length is 16 residues. With 4 bases clipped from V and 2 bases from J, the junction kept 4 bases outside the gene matches. CDR1 SNHLY and CDR2 FYNNEI come from the germline V gene. The CDR3 DNA follows: TGTGCCAGCAGTGGTGCTAGCGGGAGTAACACCGGGGAGCTGTTTTTT. It specifies CASSGASGSNTGELFF.

This clone showed up just a few times. The rearrangement uses TRBV7-8 and TRBJ2-1; 8 bases match TRBD2. The CDR3 has 17 residues. Per germline, CDR1 SGHVS and CDR2 FQNEAQ. The V segment lost 3 bases and the J segment 2 bases; nucleotides outside the gene matches: 9. The CDR3 loop is CASSLTSPGRAYNEQFF. CDR3 sequence (DNA): TGTGCCAGCAGCTTGACTAGTCCCGGGAGGGCCTACAATGAGCAGTTCTTC.

The genes are TRBV2 and TRBJ1-1; a possible D gene is TRBD1 (6 bases). The V gene's germline CDR1 is SNHLY and CDR2 FYNNEI. V was pared by 4 bases and J by 0 bases, with 9 bases between. CDR3 length: 14 amino acids. The chain's CDR3 is CASSVDRMNTEAFF. The CDR3 bases are TGTGCCAGCAGTGTGGACAGAATGAACACTGAAGCTTTCTTT.

The chain combines TRBV5-5 with TRBJ1-4, with TRBD1 identical over 9 bases. The CDR3 spans 14 residues. The trim removed 6 bases at V and 8 bases at J, leaving 8 bases unmatched. Looked up from germline, CDR1 is SGHKS and CDR2 is YYEKEE (reference sequence). The CDR3 sequence: CASIQGQGSEKLFF. The CDR3 bases are TGTGCCAGCATCCAAGGACAGGGGAGCGAAAAACTGTTTTTT.

The V gene is TRBV5-1, the J gene TRBJ2-2, with D perhaps matching TRBD1 (7 bases). This CDR3 has 16 amino acids. Trimming took off 5 bases at V and 4 bases at J, with 18 bases between the two ends. CDR1 and CDR2 from the germline V gene are SGHRS and YFSETQ. Written as DNA, the CDR3 is TGCGCCAGCAGTTACCAGGCCCAGGGGGGCACCGGGGAGCTGTTTTTT. Protein sequence: CASSYQAQGGTGELFF.

The chain carries TRBV18 and TRBJ2-5; 9 bases match TRBD1. Per the germline V gene, CDR1 is KGHSH and CDR2 is LQKENI. Trimming took 1 base from V and 5 from J; bases not matched to a gene: 2. This CDR3 has 14 residues. The CDR3 DNA is TGTGCCAGCTCACCACTTGGGACAGGGGAGACCCAGTACTTC. It is translated as CASSPLGTGETQYF.

CDR3 residues: CASSLSGQSQNTIYF. The CDR3 DNA sequence: TGTGCCAGCAGCCTATCGGGACAAAGTCAAAACACCATATATTTT. The genes are TRBV9 and TRBJ1-3; a weak D match, TRBD1 (6 bases). Between the trimmed V and J ends, which lost 4 bases and 6 bases, there was a span of 17 bases. The V gene's germline CDR1 is SGDLS and CDR2 YYNGEE. This CDR3 region has 15 residues.

The chain joins TRBV7-2 to TRBJ2-7; a possible D gene is TRBD1 (6 bases). The germline V and J ends were trimmed by 6 bases and 3 bases, with 12 bases remaining between them. Germline V gene data show CDR1 as SGHTA and CDR2 as FQGNSA. The length of the CDR3 is 13 residues. CDR3 region: CASSLMDSYEQYF. DNA for the CDR3: TGTGCCAGCAGTTTAATGGACAGCTACGAGCAGTACTTC.

The V call is TRBV21-1, the J call TRBJ2-3; the table's D call of TRBD2 was not tested on the DNA. TRBV21-1 is a pseudogene locus. This CDR3 has 20 amino acids. The CDR3 loop is CASSKEGTLAETTSTDTQYF. In nucleotides, the CDR3 is TGTGCCAGCAGCAAAGAAGGGACACTAGCGGAGACAACTAGCACAGATACGCAGTATTTT.

The chain has TRBV28 and TRBJ2-7, with D possibly TRBD2 on 6 matching bases. The CDR3 covers 17 residues. Per the germline V gene, CDR1 is MDHEN and CDR2 is SYDVKM. The germline V and J ends were trimmed by 2 bases and 3 bases, with 20 bases remaining between them. CDR3 loop: CASSLVGMGVGGYEQYF. The CDR3 DNA reads TGTGCCAGCAGTTTAGTCGGGATGGGGGTCGGGGGCTACGAGCAGTACTTC.

The genes are TRBV19 and TRBJ2-3; possible D gene TRBD2, 5 bases. The CDR3 totals 17 residues. V lost 0 bases and J lost 0, with 13 bases in between. The germline gives CDR1 LNHDA, CDR2 SQIVND (reference sequence). CDR3 in DNA: TGTGCCAGTAGTATAGATCTGGGAAGCGGAAGCACAGATACGCAGTATTTT. Translating gives CASSIDLGSGSTDTQYF.

The chain employs TRBV11-2 and TRBJ2-3; a possible D gene is TRBD2 (5 bases). Germline CDR1 and CDR2: SGHAT and FQNNGV. The CDR3 has 13 amino acids. The V end was cut by 3 bases, the J end by 3 bases, with 7 bases between. The CDR3 nucleotides are TGTGCCAGCAGCTTCGGGGAGACAGATACGCAGTATTTT. Its translation is CASSFGETDTQYF.

The V and J genes are TRBV15 and TRBJ2-1; TRBD2 aligns across 9 bases. The CDR3 contains 15 residues. Trimming removed 0 bases from V and 9 bases from J; junction bases left unmatched: 6. Germline lookup yields CDR1 LNHNV and CDR2 YYDKDF (reference sequence). For the CDR3, the DNA is TGTGCCACCAGCAGAGACGTAGCGGGAGTCGGTGAGCAGTTCTTC. Protein sequence: CATSRDVAGVGEQFF.

The CDR3 loop is CASSLPSHSAFF. The CDR3 nucleotides are TGTGCCAGCAGTTTGCCTAGTCACTCAGCTTTCTTT. This rearrangement joins TRBV28 to TRBJ1-1; D gene unclear. Trimming shortened V by 3 bases and J by 10 bases, and 12 bases separated the two germline ends. Germline values: CDR1 MDHEN, CDR2 SYDVKM. The CDR3 totals 12 residues.

This clone appeared a few times. J is TRBJ2-2 and V is TRBV7-9, with 8 bases aligning to TRBD2. J lost 6 bases, V lost 2 bases, and 2 bases had no gene match. The CDR3 is made up of 14 amino acids. Germline-derived CDR1 and CDR2 are SEHNR and FQNEAQ (reference sequence). CDR3 in amino acids: CASSLLAGSGELFF. The CDR3 DNA sequence: TGTGCCAGCAGCTTATTAGCGGGATCCGGGGAGCTGTTTTTT.

The rearrangement joins TRBV3-1 (or the pseudogene TRBV3-2) to TRBJ1-5, with D unclear. The CDR3 contains 18 residues. V was pared by 3 bases and J by 3 bases, with 21 bases between. Germline CDR1 is LGHDT and CDR2 is YNNKEL (reference sequence). The CDR3 DNA is TGTGCCAGCAGCCATTTCGCGGCGAGTCAGACTTACAATCAGCCCCAGCATTTT. It is translated as CASSHFAASQTYNQPQHF.

The chain carries TRBV24-1 and TRBJ2-1, with 8 bases identical to TRBD2. J gave up 0 bases and V 3 bases, and 0 bases lay outside the gene matches. The CDR3 spans 15 residues. Germline V lookup: CDR1 KGHDR, CDR2 SFDVKD. CDR3 loop: CATSDSGSSYNEQFF. The CDR3, as DNA: TGTGCCACCAGTGATAGCGGGAGCTCCTACAATGAGCAGTTCTTC.

The J gene is TRBJ2-4, the V gene TRBV20-1, with no clear D. The ends were cut back, 5 bases at V and 7 bases at J, with 9 bases in the middle. CDR1 and CDR2 from the germline V gene are DFQATT and SNEGSKA (reference sequence). This CDR3 is built from 11 residues. The CDR3, as DNA: TGCAGTGCTCACAGAAGGAACATTCAGTACTTC. Its translation: CSAHRRNIQYF.

V usage is TRBV5-1 and J usage is TRBJ2-5; 10 bases align to TRBD2. V dropped 0 bases and J dropped 2; count of bases not matched to a gene: 7. The germline V gene encodes CDR1 SGHRS and CDR2 YFSETQ. The CDR3 contains 17 residues. In DNA, the CDR3 is TGCGCCAGCAGCTTGGTTATAGCGGGGGGTTTTCAAGAGACCCAGTACTTC. This codes for CASSLVIAGGFQETQYF.

The rearrangement links TRBV5-1 to TRBJ2-6; D may be TRBD1 (5 bases). V was cut by 5 bases and J by 0 bases, with 9 bases left in between. The CDR3 has 15 amino acids. CDR1 SGHRS and CDR2 YFSETQ come from the germline V gene. CDR3 region: CASRKTGSGANVLTF. The DNA for the CDR3 is TGCGCCAGCAGAAAAACAGGCTCTGGGGCCAACGTCCTGACTTTC.

CDR3 DNA sequence: TGCGCCAGCAGCCTGGGACTAGCGGGAGGTCCCGGGGAGCTGTTTTTT. It codes for CASSLGLAGGPGELFF. The chain couples TRBV5-1 to TRBJ2-2, with 15 bases matching TRBD2. The germline V gene has CDR1 SGHRS and CDR2 YFSETQ. The V and J ends lost 4 bases and 6 bases, in that order; junction bases with no gene match: 4. The CDR3 extends over 16 amino acids.

The rearrangement joins TRBV6-5 to TRBJ2-2; 8 nucleotides match TRBD2. Germline CDR1 MNHEY, CDR2 SVGAGI. The CDR3 consists of 15 residues. V shed 7 bases and J 4 bases; nucleotides not matched to a gene: 8. CDR3 residues: CASTLSGTSTGELFF. The CDR3 DNA follows: TGTGCCAGCACACTGTCCGGGACTAGCACCGGGGAGCTGTTTTTT.